Listed here are 17 T cell receptor beta chains from one sample, sequenced in a study of graft-versus-host responses after intestinal transplantation (dated by TCRdb to 2020 to 2022). The library was made by the immunoSEQ multiplex PCR assay. TCRdb's version of the immuneACCESS table is confined to in-frame rearrangements and falls short of the full clone set. An unresolved V gene accounts for under half of the shortfall where checked; the remainder is of unknown origin. Within this sample are around 130,000 clones, with around nine tenths of them counted one time only. The ten most abundant clones make up under 0.2% of the sample. The time point label of this sample denotes: cells obtained before transplantation from donor or recipient. No antigens are known for them. This material consisted of unstimulated CD4+ T cells sorted from spleen or lymph node cells, taken before intestinal transplant. The receptor source for this set is a human donor who received an intestinal transplant.

The chain recombines TRBV12-5 with TRBJ1-5, with D unclear. There are 16 residues in the CDR3. Trimming took off 6 bases at V and 4 bases at J, with 19 bases between the two ends. CDR1 is LGHNT and CDR2 is FRNRAP in the germline V gene. The DNA for the CDR3 is TGTGCTAGTGGGGATACCACACGACACGTGAATCAGCCCCAGCATTTT. It codes for CASGDTTRHVNQPQHF.

The chain couples TRBV4-2 to TRBJ2-3; possibly TRBD2 for D (6 bases). Germline-derived CDR1 and CDR2 are LGHNA and YNFKEQ. The CDR3 totals 17 residues. V was pared by 1 base and J by 3 bases, with 17 bases between. The CDR3 reads CASSQAVPSAETDTQYF. The CDR3 nucleotides read TGTGCCAGCAGCCAAGCGGTGCCTAGCGCGGAAACAGATACGCAGTATTTT.

This clone was counted between two and nine times. V usage is TRBV19 and J usage is TRBJ1-2, with 9 bases fitting TRBD1. Germline V CDR1 and CDR2: LNHDA, SQIVND (reference sequence). The CDR3 covers 13 residues. V was clipped by 7 bases and J by 8 bases; unmatched bases: 8. The CDR3 nucleotides read TGTGCCAGTACCATACAGGGGGCTAGGGGCTACACCTTC. Amino acid sequence: CASTIQGARGYTF.

The CDR3 nucleotides are TGTGCCAGCTCACTCAGGACCCATAACATGAACACTGAAGCTTTCTTT. It translates to CASSLRTHNMNTEAFF. The chain is built from TRBV18 and TRBJ1-1; D gene uncertain. Germline V lookup: CDR1 KGHSH, CDR2 LQKENI. This CDR3 region has 16 residues. The germline V and J ends were trimmed by 4 bases and 0 bases, with 15 bases remaining between them.

The J gene is TRBJ1-6, the V gene TRBV7-6, with TRBD1 as a possible D gene (5 bases). The V gene's germline CDR1 is SGHVS and CDR2 FNYEAQ. Deletions cut 0 bases from V and 7 bases from J, with 10 bases between. This CDR3 is 15 amino acids long. CDR3 protein: CASSLAPGNNSPLHF. The CDR3 DNA sequence: TGTGCCAGCAGCTTAGCGCCAGGGAACAATTCACCCCTCCACTTT.

The J gene is TRBJ2-2, the V gene TRBV11-3; D is undetermined. Trimming cost V 0 bases and J 0 bases, with 2 bases left between them. The CDR3 runs to 14 residues. CDR1 and CDR2 from the germline V gene are SGHNT and YENEEA. CDR3 bases: TGTGCCAGCAGCTTAGATTCGAACACCGGGGAGCTGTTTTTT. This encodes CASSLDSNTGELFF. Using reference TRBV11-3 and TRBJ2-2 for the parts outside the CDR3, the full variable domain is EAGVVQSPRYKIIEKKQPVAFWCNPISGHNTLYWYLQNLGQGPELLIRYENEEAVDDSQLPKDRFSAERLKGVDSTLKIQPAELGDSAVYLCASSLDSNTGELFFGEGSRLTVL.

J is TRBJ2-7 and V is TRBV28; D is uncertain. CDR3 size: 12 residues. CDR1 is MDHEN and CDR2 is SYDVKM in the germline V gene. Trimming left V 4 bases short and J 3 bases short, with 7 bases between. The CDR3 nucleotides are TGTGCCAGCAGTTCAACCCTCTACGAGCAGTACTTC. As protein: CASSSTLYEQYF.

Details on this clone: Relative to the germline gene, one junction end is altered; a read error may explain this. For the CDR3, the DNA is TGTACCTGGAGTCCAAGGGGAAATCAGCCCCAGCATTTT. It codes for CTWSPRGNQPQHF. The V gene is TRBV30, the J gene TRBJ1-5; perhaps TRBD1 as D (5 bases). The CDR3 runs to 13 residues. CDR1 and CDR2 (germline): GTSNPN, SVGIG (reference sequence).

The chain has TRBV7-2 and TRBJ1-4, with a tentative D call TRBD1 (6 bases). Germline CDR1 SGHTA, CDR2 FQGNSA. This CDR3 is 16 amino acids long. V lost 4 bases to trimming and J lost 8 bases, with 20 bases between them. CDR3 nucleotides: TGTGCCAGCAGCTACAACCCGGACAGCGCCAGAGAAAAACTGTTTTTT. This sequence encodes CASSYNPDSAREKLFF.

The rearrangement links TRBV7-9 to TRBJ2-1; weak D call: TRBD2 (6 bases). The CDR3 extends over 15 amino acids. The germline V gene has CDR1 SEHNR and CDR2 FQNEAQ (reference sequence). Deletions cut 4 bases from V and 1 base from J, with 11 bases between. CDR3 residues: CASSSGTPSYNEQFF. The CDR3 region has the DNA TGTGCCAGCAGCTCCGGGACTCCTTCCTACAATGAGCAGTTCTTC.

The CDR3 region has the DNA TGTGCCAGCAGCTCTATACTAGCGACTACCACAGATACGCAGTATTTT. Amino acid sequence: CASSSILATTTDTQYF. V gene TRBV5-4 combines with J gene TRBJ2-3, with 7 bases identical to TRBD2. This CDR3 spans 16 amino acids. Germline CDR1 is SGHNT and CDR2 is YYREEE (reference sequence). V lost 3 bases and J lost 2; bases outside the gene matches: 9.

This clone occurred a few times. The DNA for the CDR3 is TGTGCCAGCTTTGGACAGGGTGGCTATGGCTACACCTTC. It translates to CASFGQGGYGYTF. The chain is built from TRBV7-9 and TRBJ1-2; 8 bases line up with TRBD1. V trimming: 8 bases; J trimming: 4 bases; junction bases outside the gene matches: 6. Germline assignment: CDR1 SEHNR and CDR2 FQNEAQ (reference sequence). This CDR3 contains 13 residues.

The rearrangement uses TRBV27 and TRBJ1-6; 8 bases match TRBD1. This CDR3 is 14 amino acids long. The J segment lost 10 bases and the V segment lost 1 base, leaving 3 bases of the junction unmatched. Germline V gives CDR1 MNHEY, CDR2 SMNVEV (reference sequence). This CDR3 is CASSLLSGGSPLHF. CDR3 sequence (DNA): TGTGCCAGCAGTTTATTGTCAGGGGGCTCACCCCTCCACTTT.

This rearrangement joins TRBV14 to TRBJ2-1, with 9 nucleotides matching TRBD1. Germline V gene data show CDR1 as SGHDN and CDR2 as FVKESK. CDR3 size: 12 residues. Unmatched junction bases numbered 7, after V lost 4 bases and J lost 15 bases. The CDR3 loop reads CASSRIRDRVFF. Written as DNA, the CDR3 is TGTGCCAGCAGCCGAATCCGGGACAGGGTGTTCTTC.

The V call is TRBV7-8, the J call TRBJ1-1; D not certain. The germline CDR1 and CDR2 sequences are SGHVS and FQNEAQ. The CDR3 consists of 15 residues. Deletions cut 1 base from V and 6 bases from J, with 15 bases between. This chain's CDR3 is CASSLVRHSGAEAFF. CDR3 DNA sequence: TGTGCCAGCAGCTTAGTTAGGCATTCCGGCGCTGAAGCTTTCTTT.

The V gene is TRBV27, the J gene TRBJ1-2; D gene uncertain. Between the trimmed V and J ends, which lost 6 bases and 3 bases, there was a span of 11 bases. The CDR3 is 13 residues long. Looked up from germline, CDR1 is MNHEY and CDR2 is SMNVEV (reference sequence). CDR3 in DNA: TGTGCCAGCAGAAGGGTCGGGTACTATGGCTACACCTTC. It yields the protein CASRRVGYYGYTF.

This rearrangement joins TRBV11-2 to TRBJ2-3; 8 nucleotides line up with TRBD2. CDR1 and CDR2 (germline): SGHAT, FQNNGV. The length of the CDR3 is 15 residues. J gave up 3 bases and V 1 base, and 3 bases lay outside the gene matches. CDR3 sequence: CASSLVGGGTDTQYF. CDR3 in DNA: TGTGCCAGCAGCTTAGTCGGCGGGGGGACAGATACGCAGTATTTT.